This record covers a single T cell receptor (beta chain). Its antigen is still unknown. These data originate in a study of cytomegalovirus exposure and HLA in healthy donors. In the PCR, 60 Vbeta and 13 Jbeta primers were used. Clones were sequenced by immunoSEQ multiplex PCR, and TCRdb holds only the in-frame ones, with some missing. The sample lists about 150,000 clones, about 85% occurring once. With 6 bases removed from V and 7 bases from J, the gap between germline ends came to 15 bases. This CDR3 contains 14 residues. Germline CDR1 and CDR2: SNHLY and FYNNEI. Whole-study results and caveats: Apart from CMV serostatus, no immune exposure information was available. For TCR beta chains, V- and J-gene trimming was later linked to a missense DCLRE1C variant.

The receptor was isolated from a man aged 25 to 40 in good health and CMV-seropositive. Source material: PBMCs. The chain couples TRBV2 to TRBJ1-4; TRBD1 might be the D (5 bases). This CDR3 reads CASRLRERSEKLFF. CDR3 in DNA: TGTGCCAGCAGGCTCAGGGAAAGAAGTGAAAAACTGTTTTTT.